This TCR beta chain was observed in a study of T-cell reconstitution after alpha-beta-depleted transplantation in children. General study results and limits: TCRbeta diversity was high at day 60 in some patients (a result of surviving recipient T cells and thymic progenitors). Alpha-beta T cells present about two months after transplant were reported to originate from several hundred expanded graft clones. T-cell numbers and diversity, one year after transplant, stemmed largely from T cells that were newly produced.

V was cut by 0 bases and J by 3 bases, with 9 bases left in between. The CDR3 runs 14 residues. CDR1 is MNHEY and CDR2 is SVGAGI in the germline V gene. Concerning this clonotype: Its antigen is undetermined.

Unique molecular identifiers were used to barcode this TCRbeta library. From the PCR reads, TCRdb called clonotypes with MiXCR, one entry per CDR3 protein. The sample carries 300,000 to 400,000 distinct CDR3 sequences, approximately 20% recorded once. This sequence originates from a male patient younger than 18 who had a stem cell transplant for acute lymphoblastic leukemia, so the T cells may come from the graft donor. The chain recombines TRBV6-5 with TRBJ2-7; D is uncertain. The sequencing here drew on PBMCs, mostly from graft donor cells, taken 180 days after TCRalphabeta/CD19-depleted stem cell transplant. CDR3 nucleotide sequence: TGTGCCAGCAGTTACTCGCAGGACGTCTACGAGCAGTACTTC. It is translated as CASSYSQDVYEQYF.